The 14 T cell receptor beta chains in this list originate from one sample, sequenced in a study of blood T cells in healthy people across ages. It was with a sample-barcoded 5' primer and a J-beta primer mix that a second PCR of about 6 to 12 cycles was run. TCRdb itself ran the 5' RACE reads through MiXCR, one entry per CDR3 protein. The sample carries about 1 million distinct CDR3 sequences, around 27% recorded once. This sample also appeared in a second study, on T cells of mothers and their children.

The sequencing input was blood. These receptors originate from a girl aged 2-10 years in good health.

This chain joins TRBV20-1 and TRBJ2-5; TRBD2 matches 11 bases. Looked up from germline, CDR1 is DFQATT and CDR2 is SNEGSKA (reference sequence). The V segment lost 6 bases and the J segment 4 bases; nucleotides outside the gene matches: 1. This CDR3 has 12 amino acids. CDR3 bases: TGCAGTGCCACTAGCGGGGGAGAGACCCAGTACTTC. Its translation is CSATSGGETQYF.

The chain links TRBV15 to TRBJ2-4, with TRBD1 matching 10 bases. CDR3 length equals 19 residues. In germline, CDR1 is LNHNV, CDR2 YYDKDF (reference sequence). With V trimmed by 10 bases and J by 1 base, 19 bases remained unmatched. CDR3 protein: CAIEAGTGAPQGAKNIQYF. The CDR3 coding sequence is TGTGCCATCGAGGCCGGGACAGGGGCCCCCCAGGGGGCCAAAAACATTCAGTACTTC.

The chain joins TRBV3-1 to TRBJ2-5; 8 positions agree with TRBD2. The last part of the DNA fits TRBJ2-1 better; the J call may be wrong. CDR3 length equals 17 residues. CDR1 is LGHDT and CDR2 is YNNKEL in the germline V gene (reference sequence). This CDR3 reads CASSQESVIAGYHEQFF. The CDR3 DNA follows: TGTGCCAGCAGCCAAGAATCCGTAATAGCGGGATATCATGAGCAGTTCTTC.

This clonotype was detected a few times. The rearrangement joins TRBV7-9 to TRBJ1-4, with TRBD1 as a possible D gene (5 bases). There are 11 residues in the CDR3. In germline, CDR1 is SEHNR, CDR2 FQNEAQ (reference sequence). V shed 6 bases and J shed 12 bases, with 11 bases lying between them. Here the CDR3 DNA reads TGTGCCAGCAGGGTCGGGGCCGAACTGTTTTTT. It codes for CASRVGAELFF.

This clonotype has only a few counts. The CDR3 region is CASSGGIETGELFF. The CDR3 DNA reads as TGTGCCAGCAGTGGAGGGATTGAAACCGGGGAGCTGTTTTTT. The chain combines TRBV6-4 with TRBJ2-2; D may be TRBD2 (5 bases). With 4 bases removed from V and 5 bases from J, the gap between germline ends came to 11 bases. In germline, CDR1 is MRHNA, CDR2 SNTAGT. The CDR3 sequence is 14 residues long.

The gene calls are TRBV25-1 and TRBJ2-7; unclear D gene. The CDR3 has 14 amino acids. The V gene's germline CDR1 is MGHDK and CDR2 SYGVNS. Trimming stripped 8 bases from V and 1 base from J, with 15 bases between. The CDR3 is CASVHRAESYEQYF. CDR3 nucleotides: TGTGCCAGCGTCCACCGGGCCGAATCCTACGAGCAGTACTTC.

J is TRBJ1-6 and V is TRBV4-3, with D possibly TRBD1 on 5 matching bases. Germline V CDR1 and CDR2: LGHNA, YSLEER. This CDR3 spans 15 amino acids. V dropped 3 bases and J dropped 12 bases, with 18 bases sitting between them. CDR3 residues: CASSQSRGGMGPLHF. In DNA, the CDR3 is TGCGCCAGCAGCCAGAGCCGGGGGGGGATGGGACCCCTCCACTTT.

This clonotype was found a few times. The CDR3 DNA reads as TGCAGCGGACTCCGGGACAGCCCGTTCTACGAGCAGTACTTC. As protein: CSGLRDSPFYEQYF. The genes are TRBV29-1 and TRBJ2-7, with 7 bases matching TRBD1. The CDR3 covers 14 residues. Germline V gives CDR1 SQVTM, CDR2 ANQGSEA. After removal of 7 bases from V and 3 bases from J, the junction contained 12 bases not matched to a gene.

The J gene is TRBJ1-5, the V gene TRBV4-3; D gene uncertain. V was pared by 1 base and J by 5 bases, with 9 bases between. CDR1 and CDR2 (germline): LGHNA, YSLEER. This CDR3 comprises 14 residues. CDR3 sequence: CASSQGLKDQPQHF. The CDR3 region has the DNA TGCGCCAGCAGCCAAGGATTGAAGGATCAGCCCCAGCATTTT.

The chain combines TRBV7-6 with TRBJ2-3; D ambiguous. Trimming stripped 1 base from V and 4 bases from J, with 15 bases between. Germline CDR1 reads SGHVS; CDR2 reads FNYEAQ. The CDR3 has 16 residues. This CDR3 reads CASSLVVNSAADTQYF. CDR3 DNA sequence: TGTGCCAGCAGCTTAGTAGTAAATAGTGCCGCAGATACGCAGTATTTT.

The CDR3 nucleotides read TGTGCCAGTAGTATTAAGGCGAGCGGGGGTTTGGGCTTCTACGAGCAGTACTTC. Its protein is CASSIKASGGLGFYEQYF. The chain carries TRBV19 and TRBJ2-5; 8 bases are a match to TRBD2. The J call may be faulty, since TRBJ2-7 better matches the DNA end. Germline V gene data show CDR1 as LNHDA and CDR2 as SQIVND (reference sequence). CDR3 size: 18 residues.

In its sample, this clonotype was seen a few times. V gene TRBV27 combines with J gene TRBJ2-7; D is unresolved. V lost 1 base to trimming and J lost 1 base, with 5 bases between them. The CDR3 spans 13 residues. Germline assignment: CDR1 MNHEY and CDR2 SMNVEV (reference sequence). CDR3 coding DNA: TGTGCCAGCAGTTTATTCTGGTCCTACGAGCAGTACTTC. Encoded protein: CASSLFWSYEQYF.

The rearrangement uses TRBV12-3 or TRBV12-4 and TRBJ2-1; TRBD2 matches at 12 bases. With 2 bases clipped from V and 8 bases from J, the junction kept 10 bases outside the gene matches. CDR3 size: 17 residues. CDR3 residues: CASSLLRLAGEGDEQFF. As DNA, the CDR3 is TGTGCCAGCAGTTTATTGAGACTAGCGGGGGAGGGAGATGAGCAGTTCTTC.

Note on this clonotype: A read error may be the cause here, since a much bigger clone is one base away. The rearrangement joins TRBV9 to TRBJ2-5; no reliable D call. Germline CDR1 and CDR2: SGDLS and YYNGEE. CDR3 size: 14 residues. The germline V and J ends were trimmed by 0 bases and 1 base, with 7 bases remaining between them. The CDR3 bases are TGTGCCAGCAGCGTAGAGCCAGCCCAAGAGACCCAGTACTTC. Protein sequence: CASSVEPAQETQYF.